A single sample is the source of the 7 T cell receptor beta chains below, sequenced in a study of cytomegalovirus exposure and HLA in healthy donors listed by TCRdb under 2017. Library creation used the immunoSEQ multiplex PCR assay. The multiplex PCR relied on a mix of 60 forward primers for TCR Vbeta segments and 13 reverse primers for TCR Jbeta segments. TCRdb limited this immuneACCESS table to in-frame rearrangements with V and J called. A share of clones is missing; checked studies link under half to unresolved V genes, and the rest is unexplained. The data table for this sample lists 50,000 or so clones. The ten largest make up approximately 2% of the sample. The sample consisted of PBMCs. All receptors derive from a woman aged 18-29 years in good health and CMV-seronegative.

V gene TRBV19 combines with J gene TRBJ1-5, with 8 bases that match TRBD1. Germline V gives CDR1 LNHDA, CDR2 SQIVND (reference sequence). V lost 4 bases and J lost 0; bases outside the gene matches: 2. CDR3 length: 15 residues. CDR3 in DNA: TGTGCCAGTAGTACGGACAGGGATAGCAATCAGCCCCAGCATTTT. This codes for CASSTDRDSNQPQHF.

The chain uses TRBV5-1 and TRBJ1-1; TRBD1 matches at 9 bases. The V and J ends lost 4 bases and 1 base, in that order; junction bases with no gene match: 8. This CDR3 is built from 16 residues. Germline V lookup: CDR1 SGHRS, CDR2 YFSETQ. DNA of the CDR3: TGCGCCAGCAGCCGCACCACAGGGGGCTCGAACACTGAAGCTTTCTTT. Its protein product is CASSRTTGGSNTEAFF. Complete variable domain (other parts from reference TRBV5-1 and TRBJ1-1): KAGVTQTPRYLIKTRGQQVTLSCSPISGHRSVSWYQQTPGQGLQFLFEYFSETQRNKGNFPGRFSGRQFSNSRSEMNVSTLELGDSALYLCASSRTTGGSNTEAFFGQGTRLTVV.

V usage is TRBV4-1 and J usage is TRBJ1-5; no firm D call. In germline, CDR1 is MGHRA, CDR2 YSYEKL. The CDR3 sequence is 13 residues long. V lost 0 bases, J lost 7 bases, and 7 bases lay in between. The CDR3 DNA is TGCGCCAGCAGCCAAGATGAGGAACAGCCCCAGCATTTT. It encodes CASSQDEEQPQHF.

The chain employs TRBV5-8 and TRBJ1-2, with 7 bases identical to TRBD1. The CDR3 extends over 13 amino acids. The V segment lost 1 base and the J segment 3 bases; nucleotides outside the gene matches: 0. Per germline, CDR1 SGHTS and CDR2 YDEGEE. The CDR3 DNA is TGTGCCAGCAGCTTGCAGGGGGACTATGGCTACACCTTC. It encodes CASSLQGDYGYTF.

The chain combines TRBV19 with TRBJ1-6; 8 positions match TRBD1. Per the germline V gene, CDR1 is LNHDA and CDR2 is SQIVND (reference sequence). CDR3 length: 16 residues. The trim removed 1 base at V and 6 bases at J, leaving 5 bases unmatched. The CDR3 DNA sequence: TGTGCCAGTAGTATAGTTGGGACAGGAGGTAATTCACCCCTCCACTTT. Encoded protein: CASSIVGTGGNSPLHF.

This chain links TRBV29-1 with TRBJ2-7, with TRBD2 as a possible D gene (7 bases). In germline, CDR1 is SQVTM, CDR2 ANQGSEA. CDR3 length: 15 amino acids. The V end was cut by 0 bases, the J end by 5 bases, with 17 bases between. CDR3 coding DNA: TGCAGCGTTGAAGATCATAGGGGGGGGCGAGACGAGCAGTACTTC. This translates into CSVEDHRGGRDEQYF.

J is TRBJ1-4 and V is TRBV18; 7 bases line up with TRBD1. With V trimmed by 5 bases and J by 3 bases, 3 bases remained unmatched. Germline V CDR1 and CDR2: KGHSH, LQKENI. This CDR3 has 14 residues. Here the CDR3 reads CASSYQGANEKLFF. The CDR3 DNA reads as TGTGCCAGCTCATATCAGGGGGCTAATGAAAAACTGTTTTTT.